Reported below is one T cell receptor (beta chain). The assay was immunoSEQ multiplex PCR, and TCRdb's table has in-frame clones only and misses some. This table holds some 300,000 clones, more than 75% found once. The CDR3 is 13 residues long. Trimming cost V 3 bases and J 5 bases; bases outside gene matches: 5. Germline V gene sequence: CDR1 SQVTM, CDR2 ANQGSEA. This sample was included in a study of blood T cell repertoires in COVID-19. At the level of the study: T cells, B-cell-depleted T cells, or PBMCs provided the cDNA or gDNA that served as material.

The sequencing input was peripheral blood. This TCR derives from a man between 65 and 80 years old with acute or convalescent COVID-19. The chain has TRBV29-1 and TRBJ2-3, with TRBD1 matching 7 bases. CDR3 coding DNA: TGCAGCGTTGATGGGCAGGGGGAAGATACGCAGTATTTT. Encoded protein: CSVDGQGEDTQYF.